The clone carrying this T cell receptor (beta chain) was seen a few times. The antigen remains unidentified. The sample is drawn from a study of T-cell memory formation after mild COVID-19. Study-wide points: Contracting CD4+ clones lay largely in CM and EM, with CD8+ ones residing in EMRA. Pre-infection memory carried some responding clones, suggesting that cross-reactive memory joined.

Employing constant-segment primers, 5'RACE generated TCR alpha and TCR beta cDNA libraries bearing sample barcodes and UMIs. MiXCR was run by TCRdb on the 5' RACE reads, yielding one entry per CDR3 protein. Of around 200,000 distinct CDR3 sequences listed, about 22% were seen once; the top ten hold about 21%. CDR1 is DFQATT, CDR2 SNEGSKA, per germline (reference sequence). V gave up 6 bases and J gave up 7 bases; unmatched junction bases: 11. This CDR3 has 15 amino acids. The chain recombines TRBV20-1 with TRBJ2-4; 11 positions agree with TRBD1. The TCR comes from an adult woman who had mild COVID-19 (a few samples of this study predate the infection). Cell type and time point are not known. Source material: PBMCs or a T cell subset sorted from them (not recorded which). Here the CDR3 reads CSAPPRGTGGNIQYF. The DNA for the CDR3 is TGCAGTGCCCCTCCCCGAGGGACAGGGGGTAACATTCAGTACTTC.